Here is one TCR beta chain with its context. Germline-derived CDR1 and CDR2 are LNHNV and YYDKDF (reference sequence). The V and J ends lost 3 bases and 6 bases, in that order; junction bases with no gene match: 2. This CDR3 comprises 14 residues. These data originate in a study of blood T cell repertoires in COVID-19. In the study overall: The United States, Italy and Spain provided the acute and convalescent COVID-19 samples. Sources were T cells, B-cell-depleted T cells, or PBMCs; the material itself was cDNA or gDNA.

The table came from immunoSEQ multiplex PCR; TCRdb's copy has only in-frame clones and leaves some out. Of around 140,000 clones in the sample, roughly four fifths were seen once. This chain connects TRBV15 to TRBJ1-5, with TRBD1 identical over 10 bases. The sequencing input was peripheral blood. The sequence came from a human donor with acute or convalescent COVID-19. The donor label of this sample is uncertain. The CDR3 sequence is CATSRDRGTQPQHF. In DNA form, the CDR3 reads TGTGCCACCAGCAGGGACAGGGGGACTCAGCCCCAGCATTTT.